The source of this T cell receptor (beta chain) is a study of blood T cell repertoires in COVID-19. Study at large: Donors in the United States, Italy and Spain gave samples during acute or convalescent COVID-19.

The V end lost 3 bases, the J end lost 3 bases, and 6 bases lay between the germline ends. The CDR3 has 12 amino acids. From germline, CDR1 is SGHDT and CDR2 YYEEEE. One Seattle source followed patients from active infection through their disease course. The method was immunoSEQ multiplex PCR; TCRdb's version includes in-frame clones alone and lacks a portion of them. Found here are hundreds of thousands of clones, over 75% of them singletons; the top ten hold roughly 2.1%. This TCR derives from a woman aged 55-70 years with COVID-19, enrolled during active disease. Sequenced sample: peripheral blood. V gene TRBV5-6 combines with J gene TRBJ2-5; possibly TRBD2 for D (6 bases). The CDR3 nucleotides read TGTGCCAGCAGCTCTAGCGAAGAGACCCAGTACTTC. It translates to CASSSSEETQYF.